These 10 T cell receptor beta chains share one sample of origin, sequenced in a study of T cells in Graves' hyperthyroidism and ophthalmopathy. From RNA transcripts, TCR beta CDR3 regions were amplified. RT-PCR in the first round (using the HTBI primer set) targeted the TCR CDR3. TCRdb used MiXCR to reprocess the multiplex PCR reads, holding one entry per CDR3 protein. The repertoire holds about 400,000 distinct CDR3 sequences, with approximately 16% as singletons. The sequenced sample consisted of blood. Receptors were obtained from a woman between 55 and 75 years old with Graves' ophthalmopathy.

This clonotype appeared many times. The V gene is TRBV11-2, the J gene TRBJ2-7, with TRBD2 matching 8 bases. The J segment lost 4 bases and the V segment lost 3 bases, leaving 20 bases of the junction unmatched. The CDR3 length is 19 residues. CDR1 is SGHAT, CDR2 FQNNGV, per germline. DNA for the CDR3: TGTGCCAGCAGCTTGGATTCCGTAGCGGGATCATCCGGGGGGTACGAGCAGTACTTC. Its translation: CASSLDSVAGSSGGYEQYF.

Concerning this clonotype: This clone may be a read error of a much larger clone one base away. This chain uses TRBV20-1 with TRBJ2-1; TRBD1 matches at 7 bases. V was pared by 3 bases and J by 9 bases, with 11 bases of the junction left unmatched. Germline CDR1 DFQATT, CDR2 SNEGSKA (reference sequence). This CDR3 is built from 14 residues. The CDR3 here is CSARAEGWDSEQFF. CDR3 DNA sequence: TGCAGTGCTAGGGCAGAGGGATGGGACAGTGAGCAGTTCTTC.

This clonotype was recorded many times. V usage is TRBV7-9 and J usage is TRBJ2-7, with TRBD2 matching over 12 bases. V lost 1 base and J lost 5; bases outside the gene matches: 3. The CDR3 loop spans 15 amino acids. Per germline, CDR1 SEHNR and CDR2 FQNEAQ (reference sequence). In DNA, the CDR3 is TGTGCCAGCAGCTTAGGACTAGCGGGAGTCAACGAGCAGTACTTC. The encoded protein is CASSLGLAGVNEQYF.

The chain carries TRBV19 and TRBJ1-4, with D unclear. In germline, CDR1 is LNHDA, CDR2 SQIVND (reference sequence). V was shortened by 6 bases and J by 1 base, with 12 bases between the two germline ends. The CDR3 is 15 residues long. The chain's CDR3 is CASRTGRGTNEKLFF. CDR3 bases: TGTGCCAGTAGGACGGGAAGAGGAACTAATGAAAAACTGTTTTTT.

In this sample, this clonotype turned up a few times. A much larger clone is a single base away; this may be a read error. This chain uses TRBV3-1 with TRBJ2-3, with 8 bases lining up with TRBD1. V lost 4 bases, J lost 3 bases, and 12 bases stayed unmatched. The germline V gene encodes CDR1 LGHDT and CDR2 YNNKEL (reference sequence). This CDR3 is built from 17 residues. The CDR3 nucleotides are TGTGCCAGCAGCCTCACAAGGATAGGACAGGGAACAGATACGCAGTATTTT. It codes for CASSLTRIGQGTDTQYF.

This chain joins TRBV6-1 and TRBJ2-7; unclear D gene. There are 13 residues in the CDR3. In germline, CDR1 is MNHNS, CDR2 SASEGT. V lost 6 bases and J 1 base, leaving 10 bases between the germline ends. The CDR3 bases are TGTGCCAGCAGGCTAGGTCGTTCCTACGAGCAGTACTTC. Its translation is CASRLGRSYEQYF.

The table lists this clonotype with a few counts. V is TRBV9 and J is TRBJ2-1; unclear D gene. Germline lookup yields CDR1 SGDLS and CDR2 YYNGEE. The ends were cut back, 0 bases at V and 3 bases at J, with 10 bases in the middle. The CDR3 is made up of 15 amino acids. CDR3 in amino acids: CASSVGGALYNEQFF. For the CDR3, the DNA is TGTGCCAGCAGCGTAGGAGGAGCTCTCTACAATGAGCAGTTCTTC. The entire variable domain, with the rest obtained from reference TRBV9 and TRBJ2-1, is as follows: DSGVTQTPKHLITATGQRVTLRCSPRSGDLSVYWYQQSLDQGLQFLIQYYNGEERAKGNILERFSAQQFPDLHSELNLSSLELGDSALYFCASSVGGALYNEQFFGPGTRLTVL.

This clonotype was counted many times. The V call is TRBV12-3 or TRBV12-4, the J call TRBJ2-6, with D unclear. V was shortened by 1 base and J by 4 bases, with 8 bases between the two germline ends. The CDR3 totals 15 residues. For the CDR3, the DNA is TGTGCCAGCAGTTTAGGGGCGGAAGGGGCCAACGTCCTGACTTTC. Its protein is CASSLGAEGANVLTF.

Only a few counts were recorded for this clonotype. A much larger clone sits a single nucleotide away, making a read error possible. The CDR3 end shows no conserved phenylalanine or tryptophan, and so a read error is likely. DNA for the CDR3: TGTGCCAGCAGTGAAGCCCTGCAAATAGCGGACCAATCCTACAATGAGCAGTTCCTC. This codes for CASSEALQIADQSYNEQFL. The genes are TRBV6-1 and TRBJ2-1; possibly TRBD2 for D (6 bases). The CDR3 is made up of 19 amino acids. Germline V gene lookup returns CDR1 MNHNS and CDR2 SASEGT. Trimming pared 0 bases from V and 1 base from J, leaving 19 bases between.

This clonotype was found a few times. The rearrangement links TRBV19 to TRBJ1-5, with D unclear. This CDR3 has 19 residues. CDR1 is LNHDA, CDR2 SQIVND, per germline (reference sequence). The V end lost 6 bases, the J end lost 5 bases, and 29 bases lay between the germline ends. CDR3 sequence reads: CASSQRLGGLFGTHQPQHF. The CDR3 nucleotides are TGTGCCAGTAGCCAGCGGCTCGGTGGACTGTTCGGTACCCATCAGCCCCAGCATTTT.